Listed below are T cell receptor beta chains from one sample, sequenced in a study of CXCR3-negative and CXCR3-positive naive CD8 T cells. TCRdb re-called the 5' RACE reads and shows each CDR3 protein once, DNA omitted. This sample contains over 35,000 distinct CDR3 sequences. Sequencing input: naive CXCR3- CD8+ T cells from blood. These receptors originate from a human donor in good health. Some clones in this sample may be carry-over from other donors' samples. CDR3s include the opening cysteine and the closing phenylalanine or tryptophan.

V gene	J gene	CDR3 protein
TRBV7-2	TRBJ2-7	CASSYLERSYEQYF
TRBV15	TRBJ2-1	CATSRELLNYNEQFF
TRBV15	TRBJ2-4	CATSRDHGKNIQYF
TRBV2	TRBJ1-1	CASNPGGEAFF
TRBV12-3/TRBV12-4	TRBJ2-1	CASSHLDEQFF
TRBV6-6	TRBJ2-7	CASSYLIRDEQYF
TRBV5-1	TRBJ2-5	CASSLEGLGETQYF
TRBV7-2	TRBJ2-2	CASTKEANTGELFF
TRBV3-1	TRBJ1-5	CASSQDGDQPQHF
TRBV29-1	TRBJ2-7	CSVVQGAYEQYF
TRBV6-5	TRBJ1-1	CASRRDSMNTEAFF
TRBV5-4	TRBJ2-7	CASSLDGVPIPYEQYF
TRBV19	TRBJ2-7	CATTGQGSYEQYF
TRBV7-9	TRBJ2-4	CASSLIQLAKNIQYF
TRBV7-2	TRBJ2-7	CASSPPGLAGHTYEQYF
TRBV15	TRBJ2-3	CATRGGAGSGDTQYF
TRBV20-1	TRBJ1-2	CSAIGTGVGYTF
TRBV20-1	TRBJ2-7	CSARDLTSGSYEQYF
TRBV6-5	TRBJ2-1	CASSYSPGSSPNNEQFF
TRBV15	TRBJ2-1	CATSPGVVNEQFF
TRBV28	TRBJ2-1	CASSPSDEQFF
TRBV3-1	TRBJ2-7	CASSQAEYEQYF
TRBV6-6	TRBJ2-3	CASSYSNLAENTDTQYF
TRBV12-3/TRBV12-4	TRBJ2-7	CASSLVIYEQYF
TRBV29-1	TRBJ1-1	CSVKQRNTEAFF
TRBV4-3	TRBJ1-1	CASSQAWDRGFGTEAFF
TRBV29-1	TRBJ2-7	CSATGTGVVGQYF
TRBV29-1	TRBJ2-1	CSVDPLAGNNEQFF
TRBV27	TRBJ2-1	CASSSPGQGSNEQFF
TRBV29-1	TRBJ1-4	CSIQGVLEEKLFF
TRBV28	TRBJ2-1	CASSSILTANNEQFF
TRBV14	TRBJ2-7	CASSQEAGFLYEQYF